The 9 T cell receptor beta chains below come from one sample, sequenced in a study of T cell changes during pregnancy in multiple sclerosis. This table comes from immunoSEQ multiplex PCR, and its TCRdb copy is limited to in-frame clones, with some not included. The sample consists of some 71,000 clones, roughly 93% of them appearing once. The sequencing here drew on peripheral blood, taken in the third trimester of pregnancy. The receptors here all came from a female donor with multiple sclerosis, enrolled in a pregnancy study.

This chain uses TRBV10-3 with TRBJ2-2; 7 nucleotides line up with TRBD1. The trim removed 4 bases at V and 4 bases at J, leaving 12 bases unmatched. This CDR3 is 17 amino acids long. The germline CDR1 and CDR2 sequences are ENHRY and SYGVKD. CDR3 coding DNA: TGTGCCATCAGTGCCCTTCCGGGACAGTTCCTCACCGGGGAGCTGTTTTTT. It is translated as CAISALPGQFLTGELFF.

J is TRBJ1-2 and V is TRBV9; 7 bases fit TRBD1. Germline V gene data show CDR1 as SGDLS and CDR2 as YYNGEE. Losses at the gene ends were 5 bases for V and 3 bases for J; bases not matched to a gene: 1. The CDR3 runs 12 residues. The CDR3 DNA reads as TGTGCCAGCAGTCAGGGGGACTATGGCTACACCTTC. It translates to CASSQGDYGYTF.

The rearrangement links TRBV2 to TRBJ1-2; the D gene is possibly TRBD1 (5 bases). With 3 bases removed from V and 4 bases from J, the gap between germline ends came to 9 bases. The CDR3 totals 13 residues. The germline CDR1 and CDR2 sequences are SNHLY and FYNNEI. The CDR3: CASSDRGSYGYTF. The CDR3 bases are TGTGCCAGCAGTGATAGGGGAAGCTATGGCTACACCTTC.

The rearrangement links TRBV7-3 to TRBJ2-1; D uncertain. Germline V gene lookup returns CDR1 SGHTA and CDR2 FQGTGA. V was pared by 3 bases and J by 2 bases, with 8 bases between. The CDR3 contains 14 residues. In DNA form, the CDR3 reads TGTGCCAGCAGCTTTGGCATGCCCTACAATGAGCAGTTCTTC. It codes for CASSFGMPYNEQFF.

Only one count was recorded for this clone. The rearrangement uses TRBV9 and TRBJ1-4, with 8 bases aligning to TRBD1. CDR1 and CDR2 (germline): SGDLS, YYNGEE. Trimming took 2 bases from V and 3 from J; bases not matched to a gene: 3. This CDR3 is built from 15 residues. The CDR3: CASSVGQGPNEKLFF. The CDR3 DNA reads TGTGCCAGCAGCGTTGGACAGGGCCCTAATGAAAAACTGTTTTTT.

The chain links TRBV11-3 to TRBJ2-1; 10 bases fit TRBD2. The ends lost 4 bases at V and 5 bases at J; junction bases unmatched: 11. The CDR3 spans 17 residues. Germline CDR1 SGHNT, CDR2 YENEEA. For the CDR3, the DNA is TGTGCCAGCAGCTGGGGGTCTAGCGGGGGATCCAACAATGAGCAGTTCTTC. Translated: CASSWGSSGGSNNEQFF.

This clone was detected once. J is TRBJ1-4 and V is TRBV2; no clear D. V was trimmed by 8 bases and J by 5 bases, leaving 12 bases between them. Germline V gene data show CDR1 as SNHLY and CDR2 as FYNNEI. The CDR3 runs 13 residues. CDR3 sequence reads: CASGAGGNEKLFF. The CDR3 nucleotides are TGTGCCAGCGGAGCGGGAGGGAATGAAAAACTGTTTTTT.

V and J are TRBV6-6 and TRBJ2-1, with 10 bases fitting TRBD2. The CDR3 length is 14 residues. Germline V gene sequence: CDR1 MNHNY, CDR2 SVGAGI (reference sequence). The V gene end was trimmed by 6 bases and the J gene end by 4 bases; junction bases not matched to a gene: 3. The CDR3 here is CASSQRGGYNEQFF. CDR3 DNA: TGTGCCAGCAGCCAGCGGGGGGGGTACAATGAGCAGTTCTTC.

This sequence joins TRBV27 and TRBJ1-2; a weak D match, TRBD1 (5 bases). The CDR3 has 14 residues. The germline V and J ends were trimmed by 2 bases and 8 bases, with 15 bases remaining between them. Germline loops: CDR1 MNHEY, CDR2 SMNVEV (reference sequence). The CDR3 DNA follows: TGTGCCAGCAGTTTAAATCGGGGGGGAGCGGGCTACACCTTC. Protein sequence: CASSLNRGGAGYTF.